The TCR beta chain under discussion was sequenced for a study of blood T cell repertoires in COVID-19. The CDR3 contains 14 residues. Germline V CDR1 and CDR2: LNHNV, YYDKDF (reference sequence). Trimming removed 8 bases from V and 5 bases from J, with 13 bases in between. TCRdb's copy holds only in-frame clones and misses some; the assay was immunoSEQ multiplex PCR. The profile shows fewer than 300,000 clones, 70% to 90% of them singletons. The chain carries TRBV15 and TRBJ1-6, with D perhaps TRBD1 (5 bases). The sample consisted of PBMCs or T cells enriched from blood (not recorded which). The sequence derives from a woman in her 40s with acute COVID-19. For the CDR3, the DNA is TGTGCCACCTCAGGGCGTTTGGATAATTCACCCCTCCACTTT. It codes for CATSGRLDNSPLHF.